Presented here are 9 T cell receptor beta chains from one specimen sequenced in a study of cytomegalovirus exposure and HLA in healthy donors. PCR primers comprised 60 Vbeta and 13 Jbeta primers. Sequencing used immunoSEQ multiplex PCR; TCRdb keeps in-frame clones, though not all of them. The repertoire holds roughly 100,000 clones, with around 75% as singletons. Sample: PBMCs. The receptors here all came from a man aged 40-50 years in good health and CMV-seronegative.

The V and J genes are TRBV5-3 and TRBJ1-2; unclear D gene. TRBV5-3 is marked as an open reading frame, function uncertain. V lost 2 bases and J 2 bases, leaving 4 bases between the germline ends. The CDR3 contains 12 residues. In DNA form, the CDR3 reads TGTGCCAGAAGCTTCCAGAACTATGGCTACACCTTC. Residues: CARSFQNYGYTF.

The rearrangement links TRBV29-1 to TRBJ1-6; D is unclear. The germline V gene encodes CDR1 SQVTM and CDR2 ANQGSEA. The CDR3 extends over 15 amino acids. Trimming took off 6 bases at V and 0 bases at J, with 12 bases between the two ends. The CDR3 is CSVPIPSSYNSPLHF. CDR3 DNA sequence: TGCAGCGTCCCGATCCCGAGCTCCTATAATTCACCCCTCCACTTT. The variable domain in full, completed from reference TRBV29-1 and TRBJ1-6, reads SAVISQKPSRDICQRGTSLTIQCQVDSQVTMMFWYRQQPGQSLTLIATANQGSEATYESGFVIDKFPISRPNLTFSTLTVSNMSPEDSSIYLCSVPIPSSYNSPLHFGNGTRLTVT.

The chain recombines TRBV9 with TRBJ2-2; 8 bases are a match to TRBD1. CDR1 is SGDLS, CDR2 YYNGEE, per germline. There are 16 residues in the CDR3. J gave up 1 base and V 3 bases, and 5 bases lay outside the gene matches. The CDR3 loop reads CASSAPGQENTGELFF. CDR3 DNA sequence: TGTGCCAGCAGCGCCCCGGGACAGGAGAACACCGGGGAGCTGTTTTTT.

This clone was observed once. J is TRBJ1-2 and V is TRBV30, with 11 bases matching TRBD1. V gave up 4 bases and J gave up 4 bases; unmatched junction bases: 8. CDR1 is GTSNPN and CDR2 is SVGIG in the germline V gene (reference sequence). This CDR3 has 15 residues. The CDR3 loop reads CAWKVRTGGFYGYTF. The CDR3 nucleotides read TGTGCCTGGAAAGTAAGGACAGGGGGCTTCTATGGCTACACCTTC.

This clone was counted only a few times. The rearrangement links TRBV4-2 to TRBJ2-6, with D possibly being TRBD1 (6 bases). The CDR3 loop spans 16 amino acids. Germline V gene sequence: CDR1 LGHNA, CDR2 YNFKEQ. Trimming left V 4 bases short and J 2 bases short, with 12 bases between. The DNA of the CDR3 is TGTGCCAGCAGCCGGGAATGGGGGCCTGGGGCCAACGTCCTGACTTTC. It is translated as CASSREWGPGANVLTF.

This chain uses TRBV6-4 with TRBJ2-1; possibly TRBD2 for D (6 bases). The CDR3 totals 14 residues. Trimming stripped 6 bases from V and 7 bases from J, with 16 bases between. Per germline, CDR1 MRHNA and CDR2 SNTAGT. CDR3 protein: CASSPFGRSNEQFF. CDR3 bases: TGTGCCAGCAGCCCCTTTGGGAGGTCAAATGAGCAGTTCTTC.

The V and J genes are TRBV5-1 and TRBJ1-6; 11 positions match TRBD1. This CDR3 is built from 14 residues. The V and J ends lost 7 bases and 9 bases, in that order; junction bases with no gene match: 6. CDR1 and CDR2 (germline): SGHRS, YFSETQ. The CDR3 region has the DNA TGCGCCAGCCGTTCCGGGACAGGGGGTTCACCCCTCCACTTT. Amino acid sequence: CASRSGTGGSPLHF.

The rearrangement joins TRBV19 to TRBJ1-5; 8 nucleotides agree with TRBD1. CDR1 is LNHDA, CDR2 SQIVND, per germline (reference sequence). The CDR3 covers 15 residues. The J segment lost 7 bases and the V segment lost 4 bases, leaving 9 bases of the junction unmatched. The CDR3 sequence: CASSSQGQGGQPQHF. The CDR3, as DNA: TGTGCCAGTAGTAGCCAAGGACAGGGAGGCCAGCCCCAGCATTTT.

This chain connects TRBV5-4 to TRBJ2-4, with 8 bases lining up with TRBD2. The CDR3 totals 17 residues. J gave up 2 bases and V 0 bases, and 7 bases lay outside the gene matches. CDR1 and CDR2 (germline): SGHNT, YYREEE (reference sequence). Here the CDR3 DNA reads TGTGCCAGCAGCTTGGTAGCGGGGCCCGGGACCAAAAACATTCAGTACTTC. Its protein is CASSLVAGPGTKNIQYF. The full variable domain, in which reference TRBV5-4 and TRBJ2-4 provide the parts outside the CDR3, is ETGVTQSPTHLIKTRGQQVTLRCSSQSGHNTVSWYQQALGQGPQFIFQYYREEENGRGNFPPRFSGLQFPNYSSELNVNALELDDSALYLCASSLVAGPGTKNIQYFGAGTRLSVL.